This T cell receptor beta chain was sequenced for a study of cytomegalovirus exposure and HLA in healthy donors. The PCR made use of 60 Vbeta and 13 Jbeta primers. Profiled with immunoSEQ multiplex PCR; TCRdb holds only in-frame clones, not every one. The repertoire has 75,000 to 90,000 clones, 10% of them found once; the top ten carry approximately 25%. This CDR3 spans 13 amino acids. Germline loops: CDR1 WNHNN, CDR2 SYGVQD (reference sequence). The ends were cut back, 2 bases at V and 5 bases at J, with 8 bases in the middle. This clone was detected a few times. The rearrangement uses TRBV10-1 and TRBJ2-3; TRBD1 might be the D (6 bases). The clonotype originates from a man between 60 and 75 years old in good health and CMV-seropositive. Sequencing was performed on PBMCs. The CDR3 DNA reads as TGCGCCAGCAGTGAGCCGGACAGAGATACGCAGTATTTT. As protein: CASSEPDRDTQYF.